These 21 T cell receptor beta chains came from one sample sequenced in a study of blood T cell repertoires in COVID-19. Sequencing used immunoSEQ multiplex PCR; TCRdb keeps in-frame clones, though not all of them. Of roughly 220,000 clones in the sample, 85% to 90% were seen once. The sequencing input was peripheral blood. All receptors derive from a woman in her 50s with COVID-19, enrolled during active disease.

This clone was seen only once. The rearrangement joins TRBV5-1 to TRBJ1-2; TRBD1 matches 7 bases. Germline values: CDR1 SGHRS, CDR2 YFSETQ. There are 14 residues in the CDR3. Losses at the gene ends were 0 bases for V and 6 bases for J; bases not matched to a gene: 5. CDR3 nucleotides: TGCGCCAGCAGCTTGGGGACAGGTGAAGATGGCTACACCTTC. This codes for CASSLGTGEDGYTF. The whole variable domain, filled in from reference TRBV5-1 and TRBJ1-2, reads KAGVTQTPRYLIKTRGQQVTLSCSPISGHRSVSWYQQTPGQGLQFLFEYFSETQRNKGNFPGRFSGRQFSNSRSEMNVSTLELGDSALYLCASSLGTGEDGYTFGSGTRLTVV.

A single count supports this clone. This chain connects TRBV2 to TRBJ1-1; unclear D gene. The CDR3 length is 14 residues. Germline assignment: CDR1 SNHLY and CDR2 FYNNEI. V shed 4 bases and J shed 11 bases, with 20 bases lying between them. The CDR3: CASSGGAGPRRAFF. The DNA for the CDR3 is TGTGCCAGCAGTGGAGGCGCAGGTCCGAGGAGGGCTTTCTTT.

The chain links TRBV5-1 to TRBJ1-4; D unresolved. The V and J ends lost 0 bases and 0 bases respectively, with 6 bases between them. The CDR3 length is 15 residues. Germline loops: CDR1 SGHRS, CDR2 YFSETQ. Here the CDR3 DNA reads TGCGCCAGCAGCTTGGGGGCGACAACTAATGAAAAACTGTTTTTT. Translating gives CASSLGATTNEKLFF.

V and J are TRBV5-1 and TRBJ2-2; D uncertain. The CDR3 contains 15 residues. Trimming pared 1 base from V and 2 bases from J, leaving 9 bases between. Looked up from germline, CDR1 is SGHRS and CDR2 is YFSETQ. CDR3: CASSLKQQNTGELFF. The DNA of the CDR3 is TGCGCCAGCAGCTTGAAACAGCAAAACACCGGGGAGCTGTTTTTT. The full variable domain, rest sourced from reference TRBV5-1 and TRBJ2-2, is KAGVTQTPRYLIKTRGQQVTLSCSPISGHRSVSWYQQTPGQGLQFLFEYFSETQRNKGNFPGRFSGRQFSNSRSEMNVSTLELGDSALYLCASSLKQQNTGELFFGEGSRLTVL.

The rearrangement links TRBV28 to TRBJ1-4; possible D gene TRBD1, 6 bases. Germline-derived CDR1 and CDR2 are MDHEN and SYDVKM. This CDR3 comprises 14 residues. Trimming removed 6 bases at V and 8 bases at J, with 16 bases between. CDR3 in DNA: TGTGCCAGCAGGGGGCCGAGGGACAAGGAAAAACTGTTTTTT. Protein: CASRGPRDKEKLFF.

The J gene is TRBJ2-5, the V gene TRBV15; 12 bases line up with TRBD2. Unmatched junction bases numbered 4, after V lost 1 base and J lost 4 bases. The CDR3 runs 16 residues. CDR1 is LNHNV, CDR2 YYDKDF, per germline (reference sequence). CDR3 loop: CATSRVLAGGGETQYF. CDR3 sequence (DNA): TGTGCCACCAGCAGAGTTCTAGCGGGGGGGGGAGAGACCCAGTACTTC.

The chain joins TRBV5-1 to TRBJ1-1; 8 nucleotides agree with TRBD1. Germline CDR1 SGHRS, CDR2 YFSETQ. There are 15 residues in the CDR3. The V gene end was trimmed by 2 bases and the J gene end by 4 bases; junction bases not matched to a gene: 7. The CDR3 bases are TGCGCCAGCAGCTTTGACAGGGGTCGGGGCACTGAAGCTTTCTTT. Protein product: CASSFDRGRGTEAFF. The full variable domain, completed using reference TRBV5-1 and TRBJ1-1, is KAGVTQTPRYLIKTRGQQVTLSCSPISGHRSVSWYQQTPGQGLQFLFEYFSETQRNKGNFPGRFSGRQFSNSRSEMNVSTLELGDSALYLCASSFDRGRGTEAFFGQGTRLTVV.

CDR3 loop: CASKGGDGGNNEQFF. CDR3 DNA sequence: TGCGCCAGCAAGGGAGGGGACGGTGGTAACAATGAGCAGTTCTTC. The chain uses TRBV5-1 and TRBJ2-1, with TRBD2 identical over 7 bases. V dropped 6 bases and J dropped 5; count of bases not matched to a gene: 11. The V gene's germline CDR1 is SGHRS and CDR2 YFSETQ. This CDR3 is 15 amino acids long.

V gene TRBV19 combines with J gene TRBJ2-2, with a possible D match to TRBD2 (7 bases). Germline CDR1 LNHDA, CDR2 SQIVND (reference sequence). The CDR3 length is 15 residues. V was pared by 1 base and J by 7 bases, with 13 bases between. The CDR3 DNA sequence: TGTGCCAGTAGTATAGGAGGGGGGGTCGGCGGGGAGCTGTTTTTT. Protein sequence: CASSIGGGVGGELFF.

The rearrangement uses TRBV6-2 or TRBV6-3 and TRBJ2-3; 8 nucleotides agree with TRBD1. V lost 6 bases to trimming and J lost 3 bases; unmatched junction nucleotides: 14. Germline values: CDR1 MNHEY, CDR2 SVGEGT. This CDR3 is 17 amino acids long. CDR3 sequence reads: CASSLLLLTGETDTQYF. In DNA, the CDR3 is TGTGCCAGCAGCCTCCTCCTGCTGACAGGGGAGACAGATACGCAGTATTTT.

The chain links TRBV30 to TRBJ2-7, with 7 bases lining up with TRBD1. After removal of 4 bases from V and 6 bases from J, the junction contained 9 bases not matched to a gene. This CDR3 region has 13 residues. Germline loops: CDR1 GTSNPN, CDR2 SVGIG (reference sequence). CDR3 sequence (DNA): TGTGCCTGGACTCAGACAGGGTTAGGCGAGCAGTACTTC. Encoded protein: CAWTQTGLGEQYF. Combining the CDR3 with reference TRBV30 and TRBJ2-7 gives the whole variable domain SQTIHQWPATLVQPVGSPLSLECTVEGTSNPNLYWYRQAAGRGLQLLFYSVGIGQISSEVPQNLSASRPQDRQFILSSKKLLLSDSGFYLCAWTQTGLGEQYFGPGTRLTVT.

The chain is built from TRBV12-5 and TRBJ2-2; D is unresolved. Germline V gives CDR1 LGHNT, CDR2 FRNRAP. V lost 5 bases, J lost 5 bases, and 15 bases lay in between. The CDR3 is made up of 15 amino acids. The CDR3 region has the DNA TGTGCTAGTGGTCCCGCCTTGAGGCCGACCGGGGAGCTGTTTTTT. Its translation: CASGPALRPTGELFF.

The rearrangement links TRBV7-9 to TRBJ1-4, with no clear D. The V gene lost 5 bases and the J gene lost 4 bases, with 8 bases spanning the gap. This CDR3 region has 13 residues. Looked up from germline, CDR1 is SEHNR and CDR2 is FQNEAQ (reference sequence). CDR3 residues: CASSPRNNEKLFF. The CDR3 DNA is TGTGCCAGCAGCCCTCGTAATAATGAAAAACTGTTTTTT.

The rearrangement uses TRBV15 and TRBJ1-4; 8 bases are shared with TRBD1. The CDR3 spans 15 residues. The V gene's germline CDR1 is LNHNV and CDR2 YYDKDF (reference sequence). Unmatched junction bases numbered 9, after V lost 2 bases and J lost 10 bases. CDR3 sequence reads: CATSRSTGGSGKLFF. The CDR3 bases are TGTGCCACCAGCAGAAGTACAGGGGGATCGGGAAAACTGTTTTTT.

V gene TRBV11-2 combines with J gene TRBJ1-3, with a possible D match to TRBD1 (6 bases). Germline loops: CDR1 SGHAT, CDR2 FQNNGV. The CDR3 is 15 residues long. V was cut by 4 bases and J by 5 bases, with 15 bases left in between. CDR3 region: CASSYGGASRNTIYF. Here the CDR3 DNA reads TGTGCCAGCAGCTATGGGGGGGCCAGTAGAAACACCATATATTTT.

J is TRBJ1-1 and V is TRBV10-2; D is possibly TRBD1 (6 bases). From germline, CDR1 is WSHSY and CDR2 SAAADI. The CDR3 runs 13 residues. The CDR3 DNA is TGCGGGGCGACAGGTACCTTGAACACTGAAGCTTTCTTT. Amino acid sequence: CGATGTLNTEAFF.

On this clone itself: Other DNA sequences in the same sample also yield this CDR3. The rearrangement joins TRBV5-1 to TRBJ1-1; D unresolved. CDR1 and CDR2 (germline): SGHRS, YFSETQ. The CDR3 sequence is 13 residues long. V was trimmed by 0 bases and J by 1 base, leaving 4 bases between them. CDR3 DNA sequence: TGCGCCAGCAGCTTGGGAGGGAACACTGAAGCTTTCTTT. Its translation: CASSLGGNTEAFF.

This clone has a handful of counts. The V and J genes are TRBV11-2 and TRBJ1-2; D ambiguous. Germline V gene lookup returns CDR1 SGHAT and CDR2 FQNNGV. V gave up 4 bases and J gave up 2 bases, with 8 bases separating them. This CDR3 is built from 13 residues. The CDR3 nucleotides are TGTGCCAGCAGCTCTGACACCAACTATGGCTACACCTTC. Translating gives CASSSDTNYGYTF.

This chain connects TRBV7-2 to TRBJ1-2, with TRBD1 as a possible D gene (5 bases). V lost 5 bases to trimming and J lost 8 bases, with 9 bases between them. Germline values: CDR1 SGHTA, CDR2 FQGNSA. The CDR3 consists of 11 residues. CDR3 nucleotide sequence: TGTGCCAGCAGCCTGGGGCGGGGCTACACCTTC. It specifies CASSLGRGYTF.

DNA for the CDR3: TGTGCCTGGAGTGTCGGACGGCGGGGCAATCAGCCCCAGCATTTT. As protein: CAWSVGRRGNQPQHF. The chain links TRBV30 to TRBJ1-5; D is unresolved. This CDR3 comprises 15 residues. Germline values: CDR1 GTSNPN, CDR2 SVGIG (reference sequence). V was cut by 0 bases and J by 2 bases, with 11 bases left in between.

This rearrangement joins TRBV5-1 to TRBJ1-2, with D perhaps matching TRBD1 (5 bases). This CDR3 contains 14 residues. V lost 0 bases, J lost 6 bases, and 12 bases lay in between. The V gene's germline CDR1 is SGHRS and CDR2 YFSETQ. The CDR3 protein is CASSLEGQEDGYTF. Here the CDR3 DNA reads TGCGCCAGCAGCTTGGAGGGGCAAGAGGATGGCTACACCTTC.